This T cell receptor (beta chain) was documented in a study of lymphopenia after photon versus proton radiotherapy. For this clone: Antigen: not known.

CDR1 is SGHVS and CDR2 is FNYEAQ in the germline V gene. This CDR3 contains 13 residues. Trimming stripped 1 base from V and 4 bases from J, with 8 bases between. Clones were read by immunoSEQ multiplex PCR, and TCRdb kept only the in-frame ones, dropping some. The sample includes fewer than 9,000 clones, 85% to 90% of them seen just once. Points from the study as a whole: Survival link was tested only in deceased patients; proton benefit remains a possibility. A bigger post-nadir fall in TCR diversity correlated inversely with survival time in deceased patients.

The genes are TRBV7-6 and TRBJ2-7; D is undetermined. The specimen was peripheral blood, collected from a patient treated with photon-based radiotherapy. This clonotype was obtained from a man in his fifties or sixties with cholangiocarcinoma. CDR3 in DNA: TGTGCCAGCAGCTTAGAATTAGGGTACGAGCAGTACTTC. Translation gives CASSLELGYEQYF. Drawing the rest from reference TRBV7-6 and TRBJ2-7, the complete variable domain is GAGVSQSPRYKVTKRGQDVALRCDPISGHVSLYWYRQALGQGPEFLTYFNYEAQQDKSGLPNDRFSAERPEGSISTLTIQRTEQRDSAMYRCASSLELGYEQYFGPGTRLTVT.